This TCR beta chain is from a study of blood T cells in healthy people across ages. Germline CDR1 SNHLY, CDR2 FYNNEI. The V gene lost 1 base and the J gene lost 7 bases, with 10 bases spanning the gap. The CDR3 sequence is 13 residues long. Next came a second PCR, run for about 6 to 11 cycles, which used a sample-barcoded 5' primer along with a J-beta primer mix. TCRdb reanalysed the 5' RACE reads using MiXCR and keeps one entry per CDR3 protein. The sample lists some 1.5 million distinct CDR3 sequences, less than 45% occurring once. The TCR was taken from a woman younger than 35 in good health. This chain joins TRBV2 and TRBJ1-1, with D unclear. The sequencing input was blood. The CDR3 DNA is TGTGCCAGCAGTGAAGGAGGGTACTATGAAGCTTTCTTT. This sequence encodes CASSEGGYYEAFF.